The entry that follows covers one T cell receptor (beta chain) sequence. Germline V gene data show CDR1 as SGHRS and CDR2 as YFSETQ. The CDR3 is 15 amino acids. V shed 6 bases, J shed 5 bases, and the junction held 13 bases outside the gene matches. As handled by the study authors: Estimation of nucleated cell counts was performed using reference gene primer amplification. Clones were read by immunoSEQ multiplex PCR, and TCRdb kept only the in-frame ones, dropping some. Clone size and the V and J calls come from that table; the DNA yielded D and trimming. Of about 330,000 clones listed, 70% to 90% are singletons. This sample is part of a study of blood T cell repertoires in COVID-19. Study-wide context: T cells, B-cell-depleted T cells, or PBMCs supplied cDNA or gDNA.

Participant ages covered roughly 18 to 89 years across 20 to 30 US areas. The TCR originated in a woman under 40 who had recovered from COVID-19. The sequencing input was PBMCs or T cells enriched from blood (not recorded which). The chain is built from TRBV5-1 and TRBJ2-7, with TRBD2 matching over 8 bases. CDR3 loop: CASTLQGRGGDEQYF. The CDR3 DNA sequence: TGCGCCAGCACCCTCCAGGGACGGGGGGGCGACGAGCAGTACTTC.